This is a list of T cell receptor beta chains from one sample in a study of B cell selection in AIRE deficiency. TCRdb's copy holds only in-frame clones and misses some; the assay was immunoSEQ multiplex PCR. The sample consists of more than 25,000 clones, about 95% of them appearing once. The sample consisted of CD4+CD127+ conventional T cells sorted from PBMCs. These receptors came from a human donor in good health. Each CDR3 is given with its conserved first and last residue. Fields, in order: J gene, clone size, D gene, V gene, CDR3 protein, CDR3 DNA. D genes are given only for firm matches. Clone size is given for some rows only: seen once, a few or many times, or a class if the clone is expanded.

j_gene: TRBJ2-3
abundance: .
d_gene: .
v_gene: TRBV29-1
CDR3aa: CSVANWGGDTQYF
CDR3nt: TGCAGCGTTGCAAACTGGGGTGGAGATACGCAGTATTTT

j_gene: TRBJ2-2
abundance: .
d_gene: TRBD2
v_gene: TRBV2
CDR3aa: CASSDAGGTNTGELFF
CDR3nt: TGTGCCAGCAGTGACGCGGGGGGTACGAACACCGGGGAGCTGTTTTTT

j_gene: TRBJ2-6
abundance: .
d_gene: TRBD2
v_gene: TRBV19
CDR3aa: CASSSPGGFSGANVLTF
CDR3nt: TGTGCCAGTAGTTCGCCGGGGGGTTTCTCTGGGGCCAACGTCCTGACTTTC

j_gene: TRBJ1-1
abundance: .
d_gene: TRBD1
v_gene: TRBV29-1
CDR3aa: CSVARRGQSNTEAFF
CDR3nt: TGCAGCGTCGCGAGGAGGGGACAGTCGAACACTGAAGCTTTCTTT

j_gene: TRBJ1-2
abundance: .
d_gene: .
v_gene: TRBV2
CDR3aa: CASSVGQRHGYTF
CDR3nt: TGTGCCAGCAGTGTCGGACAGAGGCATGGCTACACCTTC

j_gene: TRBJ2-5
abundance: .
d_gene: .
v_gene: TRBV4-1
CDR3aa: CASSLTVTGIGTQYF
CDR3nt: TGCGCCAGCAGCCTTACCGTGACAGGAATAGGGACCCAGTACTTC

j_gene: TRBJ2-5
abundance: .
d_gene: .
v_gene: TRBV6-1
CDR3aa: CASSETWAQETQYF
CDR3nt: TGTGCCAGCAGTGAAACTTGGGCCCAAGAGACCCAGTACTTC

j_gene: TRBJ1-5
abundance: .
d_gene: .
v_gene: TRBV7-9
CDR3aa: CASQKGSGGWDQPQHF
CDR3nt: TGTGCCAGCCAAAAGGGGAGTGGGGGCTGGGATCAGCCCCAGCATTTT

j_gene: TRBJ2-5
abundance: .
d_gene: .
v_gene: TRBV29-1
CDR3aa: CSVEVPSDSQETQYF
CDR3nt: TGCAGCGTTGAAGTCCCATCGGACTCCCAAGAGACCCAGTACTTC

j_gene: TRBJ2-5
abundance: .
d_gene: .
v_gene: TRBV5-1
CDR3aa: CASSGLGGGETQYF
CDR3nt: TGCGCCAGCAGCGGCCTGGGGGGAGGAGAGACCCAGTACTTC

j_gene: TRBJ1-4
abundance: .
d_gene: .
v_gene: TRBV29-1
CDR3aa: CSVFTFQGEKLFF
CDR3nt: TGCAGCGTTTTCACCTTCCAGGGTGAAAAACTGTTTTTT

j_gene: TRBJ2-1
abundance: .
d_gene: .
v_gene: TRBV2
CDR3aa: CASSPGMSNEQFF
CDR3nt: TGTGCCAGCAGTCCAGGGATGTCGAATGAGCAGTTCTTC

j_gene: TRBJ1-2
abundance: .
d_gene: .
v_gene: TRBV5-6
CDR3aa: CASRSGYHYGYTF
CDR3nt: TGTGCCAGCAGGTCAGGGTACCACTATGGCTACACCTTC

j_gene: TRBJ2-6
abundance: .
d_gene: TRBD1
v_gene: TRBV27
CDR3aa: CASRTGGSGANVLTF
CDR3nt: TGTGCCAGCAGGACAGGGGGCTCTGGGGCCAACGTCCTGACTTTC

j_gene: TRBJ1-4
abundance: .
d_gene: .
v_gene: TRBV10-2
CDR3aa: CASSEIPGTAWEKLFF
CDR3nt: TGCGCCAGCAGTGAGATCCCCGGGACGGCTTGGGAAAAACTGTTTTTT

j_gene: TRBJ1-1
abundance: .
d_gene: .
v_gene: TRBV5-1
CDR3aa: CASSAGQQFMNTEAFF
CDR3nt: TGCGCCAGCAGCGCCGGACAGCAGTTCATGAACACTGAAGCTTTCTTT

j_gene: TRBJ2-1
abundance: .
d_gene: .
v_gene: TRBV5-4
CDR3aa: CASSFAGSSYNEQFF
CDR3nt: TGTGCCAGCAGCTTCGCCGGGAGCTCCTACAATGAGCAGTTCTTC

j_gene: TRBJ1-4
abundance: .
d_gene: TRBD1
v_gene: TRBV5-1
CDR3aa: CASSLPPGQGDEKLFF
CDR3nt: TGCGCCAGCAGCTTACCCCCGGGACAGGGGGATGAAAAACTGTTTTTT

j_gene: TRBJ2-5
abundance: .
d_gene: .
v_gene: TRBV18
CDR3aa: CASSPRIASIQQETQYF
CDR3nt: TGTGCCAGCTCACCCAGGATCGCCTCAATACAACAAGAGACCCAGTACTTC

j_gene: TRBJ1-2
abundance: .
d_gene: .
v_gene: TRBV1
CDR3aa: CTSRRICLRKTYGYTF
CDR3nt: TGCACCAGCAGACGGATATGTTTGCGAAAGACCTATGGCTACACCTTC

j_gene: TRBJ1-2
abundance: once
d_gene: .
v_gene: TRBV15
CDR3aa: CATSRDRPRTDNYGYTF
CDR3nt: TGTGCCACCAGCAGAGATAGGCCACGGACGGACAACTATGGCTACACCTTC

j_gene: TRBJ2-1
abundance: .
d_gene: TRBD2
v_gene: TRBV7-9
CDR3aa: CASSLEAGGQFF
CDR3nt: TGTGCCAGCAGCTTAGAGGCGGGAGGGCAGTTCTTC

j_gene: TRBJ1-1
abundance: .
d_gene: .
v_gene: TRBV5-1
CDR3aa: CASREQGEAFF
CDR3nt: TGCGCCAGCAGGGAACAAGGTGAAGCTTTCTTT

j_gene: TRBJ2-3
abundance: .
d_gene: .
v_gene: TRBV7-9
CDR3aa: CASSLGQSTDTQYF
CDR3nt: TGTGCCAGCAGCTTGGGGCAGAGCACAGATACGCAGTATTTT

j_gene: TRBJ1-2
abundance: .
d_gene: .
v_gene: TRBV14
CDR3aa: CASSHGGGYTF
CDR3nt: TGTGCCAGCAGCCACGGGGGCGGCTACACCTTC

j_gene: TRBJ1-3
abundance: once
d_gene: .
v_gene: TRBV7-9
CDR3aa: CASSRKGGTPGNTIYF
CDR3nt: TGTGCCAGCAGCCGGAAGGGCGGGACACCTGGAAACACCATATATTTT

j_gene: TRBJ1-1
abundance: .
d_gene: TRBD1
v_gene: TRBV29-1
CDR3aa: CSVEGRTGGLEAFF
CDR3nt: TGCAGCGTTGAAGGTAGGACAGGAGGACTTGAAGCTTTCTTT

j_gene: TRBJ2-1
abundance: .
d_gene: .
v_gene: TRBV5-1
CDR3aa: CASSLDTYNEQFF
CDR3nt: TGCGCCAGCAGCTTGGACACCTACAATGAGCAGTTCTTC

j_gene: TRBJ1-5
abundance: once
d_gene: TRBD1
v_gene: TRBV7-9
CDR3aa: CAIGAGGTFEPQHF
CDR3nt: TGTGCCATCGGGGCAGGGGGCACATTTGAGCCCCAGCATTTT

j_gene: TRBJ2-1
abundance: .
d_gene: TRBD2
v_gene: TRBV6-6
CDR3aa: CASKGLGYNEQFF
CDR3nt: TGTGCCAGCAAGGGACTAGGATACAATGAGCAGTTCTTC

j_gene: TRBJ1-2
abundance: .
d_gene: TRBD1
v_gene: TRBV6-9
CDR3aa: CASSYGTGGGYGYTF
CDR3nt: TGTGCCAGCAGTTACGGGACAGGGGGCGGCTATGGCTACACCTTC

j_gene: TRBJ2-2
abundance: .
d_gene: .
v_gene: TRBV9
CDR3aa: CASSGTLQNTGELFF
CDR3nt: TGTGCCAGCAGCGGGACTCTCCAGAACACCGGGGAGCTGTTTTTT

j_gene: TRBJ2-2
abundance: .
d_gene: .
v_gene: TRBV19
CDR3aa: CASSIGPNTGELFF
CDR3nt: TGTGCCAGTAGTATTGGGCCGAACACCGGGGAGCTGTTTTTT

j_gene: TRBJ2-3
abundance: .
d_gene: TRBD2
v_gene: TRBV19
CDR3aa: CASSPHGGGSTSTDTQYF
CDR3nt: TGTGCCAGTAGCCCCCATGGTGGCGGGAGTACTAGCACAGATACGCAGTATTTT

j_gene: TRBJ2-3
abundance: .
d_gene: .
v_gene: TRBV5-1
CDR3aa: CASSLVQGTDTQYF
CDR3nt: TGCGCCAGCAGCTTGGTCCAGGGCACAGATACGCAGTATTTT

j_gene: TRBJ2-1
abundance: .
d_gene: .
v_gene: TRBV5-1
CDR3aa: CASSLKTYNEQFF
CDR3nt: TGCGCCAGCAGCTTGAAAACCTACAATGAGCAGTTCTTC

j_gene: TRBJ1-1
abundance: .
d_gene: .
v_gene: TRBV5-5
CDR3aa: CASTVRGMNTEAFF
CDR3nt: TGTGCCAGCACTGTAAGAGGAATGAACACTGAAGCTTTCTTT

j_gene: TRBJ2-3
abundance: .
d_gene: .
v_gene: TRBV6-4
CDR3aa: CASGRSLTDTQYF
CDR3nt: TGTGCATCGGGGCGGTCCCTCACAGATACGCAGTATTTT

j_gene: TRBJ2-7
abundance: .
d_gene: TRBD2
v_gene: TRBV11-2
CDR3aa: CASSLGGTSGSRYEQYF
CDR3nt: TGTGCCAGCAGCTTAGGGGGGACTAGCGGGAGTCGTTACGAGCAGTACTTC

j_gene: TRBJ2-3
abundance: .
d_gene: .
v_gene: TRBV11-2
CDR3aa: CASSDSGWDTDTQYF
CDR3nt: TGTGCCAGCAGCGATTCAGGGTGGGACACAGATACGCAGTATTTT